This TCR beta chain was sequenced during a study of T cells in Graves' hyperthyroidism and ophthalmopathy. Turning to the study itself: Peripheral blood sampling occurred at initial diagnosis, before any treatment.

This clonotype was seen many times. Its antigen is undetermined. Each diagnosis drew on symptoms, thyroxine, TRAb, thyroid ultrasound and orbital computed tomography findings. Source material for PBMCs was more than 7.5 ml fresh peripheral blood. What was amplified from RNA transcripts were TCR beta CDR3 regions. The TCR CDR3 was amplified in a first-round RT-PCR using the HTBI primer set. MiXCR was run by TCRdb on the multiplex PCR reads, yielding one entry per CDR3 protein. The table records approximately 620,000 distinct CDR3 sequences, roughly 16% of them present only once. Germline lookup yields CDR1 PRHDT and CDR2 FYEKMQ (reference sequence). V lost 0 bases to trimming and J lost 5 bases, with 12 bases between them. The CDR3 sequence is 15 residues long. Study-wide results and limits: Blood samples included most of the expanded thyroid clonotypes exceeding 0.001.

The chain is built from TRBV13 and TRBJ2-3; TRBD1 or TRBD2 may be the D gene (5 bases each). The sample taken for sequencing was blood. The origin of this receptor is a woman aged 40 to 50 with Graves' ophthalmopathy. CDR3 region: CASSLGRGVEDTQYF. The DNA of the CDR3 is TGTGCCAGCAGCTTAGGTAGGGGAGTGGAAGATACGCAGTATTTT.